The rows below give T cell receptor beta chains drawn from one sample of a study of identifying expanded T cells in peripheral blood. Data came from immunoSEQ multiplex PCR; TCRdb stores just in-frame clones and leaves some out. The sample contains tens of thousands of clones, under 85% of which appear only once. Sequencing was done on a sample of blood. The receptor set was obtained from a person aged 18 to 75 in good health. The CDR3 runs from the conserved cysteine through the conserved F or W. A D gene is named only where the DNA matches it firmly. Size values are once, few and many counts, or a class for expanded clones, and some rows have none.

V gene: TRBV7-9
clone size: .
D gene: TRBD2
J gene: TRBJ2-3
CDR3 length: 15
CDR3 protein: CASPPPGGITDTQYF
CDR3 DNA: TGTGCCAGCCCCCCGCCGGGGGGGATTACAGATACGCAGTATTTT

V gene: TRBV5-1
clone size: .
D gene: TRBD2
J gene: TRBJ2-2
CDR3 length: 15
CDR3 protein: CASSLVAGATGELFF
CDR3 DNA: TGCGCCAGCAGCTTGGTTGCGGGAGCCACCGGGGAGCTGTTTTTT

V gene: TRBV7-2
clone size: .
D gene: TRBD1
J gene: TRBJ1-3
CDR3 length: 14
CDR3 protein: CASSSQGGGNTIYF
CDR3 DNA: TGTGCCAGCAGCTCTCAGGGGGGTGGAAACACCATATATTTT

V gene: TRBV5-4
clone size: .
D gene: TRBD2
J gene: TRBJ2-1
CDR3 length: 16
CDR3 protein: CASSGPSAGGVNEQFF
CDR3 DNA: TGTGCCAGCAGCGGACCCTCTGCGGGGGGCGTCAATGAGCAGTTCTTC

V gene: TRBV30
clone size: .
D gene: TRBD1
J gene: TRBJ1-4
CDR3 length: 14
CDR3 protein: CAWSRTGGHEKLFF
CDR3 DNA: TGTGCCTGGAGTCGGACAGGGGGACATGAAAAACTGTTTTTT

V gene: TRBV7-2
clone size: once
D gene: TRBD1
J gene: TRBJ1-1
CDR3 length: 14
CDR3 protein: CASSQGQWNTEAFF
CDR3 DNA: TGTGCCAGCAGCCAGGGACAGTGGAACACTGAAGCTTTCTTT

V gene: TRBV19
clone size: .
D gene: .
J gene: TRBJ1-2
CDR3 length: 13
CDR3 protein: CASMTGSNYGYTF
CDR3 DNA: TGTGCCAGTATGACAGGTTCTAACTATGGCTACACCTTC

V gene: TRBV27
clone size: .
D gene: .
J gene: TRBJ1-4
CDR3 length: 15
CDR3 protein: CASTLRRDGNEKLFF
CDR3 DNA: TGTGCCAGCACCCTAAGGCGGGACGGTAATGAAAAACTGTTTTTT

V gene: TRBV5-7
clone size: .
D gene: .
J gene: TRBJ1-1
CDR3 length: 14
CDR3 protein: CASSLGGDGTEAFF
CDR3 DNA: TGTGCCAGCAGCTTAGGTGGGGACGGCACTGAAGCTTTCTTT

V gene: TRBV7-9
clone size: .
D gene: .
J gene: TRBJ2-5
CDR3 length: 14
CDR3 protein: CASSFEQQQETQYF
CDR3 DNA: TGTGCCAGCAGCTTCGAACAACAACAAGAGACCCAGTACTTC

V gene: TRBV6-1
clone size: .
D gene: .
J gene: TRBJ1-1
CDR3 length: 12
CDR3 protein: CASTAWNKEAFF
CDR3 DNA: TGTGCCAGCACCGCTTGGAATAAAGAAGCTTTCTTT

V gene: TRBV5-1
clone size: .
D gene: .
J gene: TRBJ1-2
CDR3 length: 14
CDR3 protein: CASSLDSAVGGYTF
CDR3 DNA: TGCGCCAGCAGCTTGGATTCGGCTGTAGGCGGCTACACCTTC

V gene: TRBV28
clone size: .
D gene: TRBD1
J gene: TRBJ2-2
CDR3 length: 15
CDR3 protein: CASTPDRVDTGELFF
CDR3 DNA: TGTGCCAGCACCCCGGACAGGGTTGACACCGGGGAGCTGTTTTTT

V gene: TRBV5-6
clone size: once
D gene: TRBD1
J gene: TRBJ2-7
CDR3 length: 12
CDR3 protein: CASSLYRGLQHF
CDR3 DNA: TGTGCCAGCAGCCTCTACAGGGGTCTCCAGCACTTC

V gene: TRBV5-1
clone size: .
D gene: .
J gene: TRBJ1-2
CDR3 length: 15
CDR3 protein: CASSLESITGYGYTF
CDR3 DNA: TGCGCCAGCAGCTTGGAAAGTATCACAGGCTATGGCTACACCTTC

V gene: TRBV27
clone size: .
D gene: .
J gene: TRBJ2-3
CDR3 length: 13
CDR3 protein: CASRRQGGDTQYF
CDR3 DNA: TGTGCCAGCAGGCGACAGGGAGGCGATACGCAGTATTTT

V gene: TRBV10-1
clone size: .
D gene: .
J gene: TRBJ2-7
CDR3 length: 16
CDR3 protein: CASSESGQGIPYEQYF
CDR3 DNA: TGCGCCAGCAGTGAGTCAGGGCAGGGTATCCCCTACGAGCAGTACTTC

V gene: TRBV5-4
clone size: .
D gene: .
J gene: TRBJ1-5
CDR3 length: 14
CDR3 protein: CASSLDGSNQPQHF
CDR3 DNA: TGTGCCAGCAGCTTGGACGGCAGTAATCAGCCCCAGCATTTT

V gene: TRBV30
clone size: once
D gene: .
J gene: TRBJ2-2
CDR3 length: 16
CDR3 protein: CAWRGERVANTGELFF
CDR3 DNA: TGTGCCTGGAGAGGAGAAAGGGTGGCGAACACCGGGGAGCTGTTTTTT

V gene: TRBV28
clone size: .
D gene: .
J gene: TRBJ2-5
CDR3 length: 13
CDR3 protein: CASRVGGAETQYF
CDR3 DNA: TGTGCCAGCAGGGTGGGGGGCGCGGAGACCCAGTACTTC

V gene: TRBV7-8
clone size: once
D gene: TRBD2
J gene: TRBJ2-7
CDR3 length: 14
CDR3 protein: CASSSLAGSYEQYF
CDR3 DNA: TGTGCCAGCAGTTCTCTAGCGGGATCCTACGAGCAGTACTTC

V gene: TRBV5-1
clone size: .
D gene: .
J gene: TRBJ2-3
CDR3 length: 14
CDR3 protein: CASSITRSSDTQYF
CDR3 DNA: TGCGCCAGCAGCATTACTAGATCATCCGATACGCAGTATTTT

V gene: TRBV19
clone size: .
D gene: .
J gene: TRBJ1-1
CDR3 length: 14
CDR3 protein: CASSIVAGNTEAFF
CDR3 DNA: TGTGCCAGTAGTATAGTCGCAGGGAACACTGAAGCTTTCTTT

V gene: TRBV30
clone size: .
D gene: TRBD2
J gene: TRBJ2-1
CDR3 length: 13
CDR3 protein: CAWRLAGVHEQFF
CDR3 DNA: TGTGCCTGGAGACTAGCGGGAGTCCATGAGCAGTTCTTC

V gene: TRBV15
clone size: .
D gene: .
J gene: TRBJ2-1
CDR3 length: 14
CDR3 protein: CATSVRLGSNEQFF
CDR3 DNA: TGTGCCACCAGCGTCCGACTCGGAAGCAATGAGCAGTTCTTC

V gene: TRBV7-2
clone size: .
D gene: .
J gene: TRBJ2-5
CDR3 length: 14
CDR3 protein: CASSLAGWGETQYF
CDR3 DNA: TGTGCCAGCAGCTTGGCAGGGTGGGGAGAGACCCAGTACTTC

V gene: TRBV14
clone size: .
D gene: .
J gene: TRBJ2-7
CDR3 length: 14
CDR3 protein: CASSQGSLMGEQYF
CDR3 DNA: TGTGCCAGCAGCCAGGGGTCCTTGATGGGGGAGCAGTACTTC

V gene: TRBV7-6
clone size: .
D gene: TRBD2
J gene: TRBJ2-7
CDR3 length: 15
CDR3 protein: CASSLGVAGTYEQYF
CDR3 DNA: TGTGCCAGCAGCTTAGGGGTAGCGGGCACCTACGAGCAGTACTTC

V gene: TRBV2
clone size: .
D gene: .
J gene: TRBJ2-7
CDR3 length: 15
CDR3 protein: CASSGGGIRAYEQYF
CDR3 DNA: TGTGCCAGCAGTGGTGGAGGGATTAGGGCCTACGAGCAGTACTTC

V gene: TRBV11-1
clone size: once
D gene: TRBD2
J gene: TRBJ2-1
CDR3 length: 17
CDR3 protein: CASSLAPSGGPGNEQFF
CDR3 DNA: TGTGCCAGCAGCTTAGCTCCTAGCGGGGGGCCAGGGAATGAGCAGTTCTTC

V gene: TRBV2
clone size: once
D gene: .
J gene: TRBJ2-3
CDR3 length: 11
CDR3 protein: CASSVTDTQYF
CDR3 DNA: TGTGCCAGCAGCGTGACAGATACGCAGTATTTT

V gene: TRBV9
clone size: once
D gene: .
J gene: TRBJ1-3
CDR3 length: 14
CDR3 protein: CASSPGMGQNTIYF
CDR3 DNA: TGTGCCAGCAGCCCAGGGATGGGTCAGAACACCATATATTTT

V gene: TRBV14
clone size: .
D gene: .
J gene: TRBJ1-2
CDR3 length: 12
CDR3 protein: CASSPGPYGYTF
CDR3 DNA: TGTGCCAGCAGCCCTGGACCGTATGGCTACACCTTC

V gene: TRBV18
clone size: .
D gene: .
J gene: TRBJ2-7
CDR3 length: 13
CDR3 protein: CASSPRDKTEQYF
CDR3 DNA: TGTGCCAGCTCACCACGGGATAAAACCGAGCAGTACTTC

V gene: TRBV10-3
clone size: few
D gene: TRBD1
J gene: TRBJ1-5
CDR3 length: 14
CDR3 protein: CAISVGQGNQPQHF
CDR3 DNA: TGTGCCATCAGTGTCGGACAGGGGAATCAGCCCCAGCATTTT

V gene: TRBV6-4
clone size: medium-sized
D gene: TRBD2
J gene: TRBJ2-1
CDR3 length: 15
CDR3 protein: CASSDYGTSGNEQFF
CDR3 DNA: TGTGCCAGCAGTGACTATGGGACTAGCGGCAATGAGCAGTTCTTC

V gene: TRBV14
clone size: .
D gene: .
J gene: TRBJ1-2
CDR3 length: 13
CDR3 protein: CASSWGRRNGYTF
CDR3 DNA: TGTGCCAGCAGCTGGGGACGTCGAAATGGCTACACCTTC

V gene: TRBV18
clone size: few
D gene: .
J gene: TRBJ2-5
CDR3 length: 13
CDR3 protein: CASSLGLQETQYF
CDR3 DNA: TGTGCCAGCTCACTCGGACTACAAGAGACCCAGTACTTC

V gene: TRBV5-8
clone size: .
D gene: TRBD2
J gene: TRBJ2-1
CDR3 length: 15
CDR3 protein: CASSLWLAAYNEQFF
CDR3 DNA: TGTGCCAGCAGCTTGTGGCTAGCGGCCTACAATGAGCAGTTCTTC

V gene: TRBV6-5
clone size: .
D gene: .
J gene: TRBJ2-7
CDR3 length: 13
CDR3 protein: CASSTQSTYEQYF
CDR3 DNA: TGTGCCAGCAGTACTCAATCGACCTACGAGCAGTACTTC

V gene: TRBV5-4
clone size: .
D gene: .
J gene: TRBJ2-5
CDR3 length: 15
CDR3 protein: CASSSASGAQETQYF
CDR3 DNA: TGTGCCAGCAGCTCCGCATCGGGAGCCCAAGAGACCCAGTACTTC

V gene: TRBV6-1
clone size: once
D gene: .
J gene: TRBJ1-2
CDR3 length: 14
CDR3 protein: CASSVPGGGYGYTF
CDR3 DNA: TGTGCCAGCAGTGTCCCTGGGGGAGGCTATGGCTACACCTTC

V gene: TRBV27
clone size: .
D gene: .
J gene: TRBJ2-6
CDR3 length: 14
CDR3 protein: CASSFGSGANVLTF
CDR3 DNA: TGTGCCAGCAGCTTTGGCTCTGGGGCCAACGTCCTGACTTTC

V gene: TRBV6-6
clone size: .
D gene: TRBD1
J gene: TRBJ1-2
CDR3 length: 14
CDR3 protein: CASRLRTGDHGYTF
CDR3 DNA: TGTGCCAGCAGACTCAGGACAGGGGACCACGGCTACACCTTC

V gene: TRBV14
clone size: few
D gene: .
J gene: TRBJ1-2
CDR3 length: 13
CDR3 protein: CASSQGSGYGYTF
CDR3 DNA: TGTGCCAGCAGCCAGGGGTCTGGCTATGGCTACACCTTC

V gene: TRBV12-5
clone size: .
D gene: .
J gene: TRBJ1-5
CDR3 length: 11
CDR3 protein: CASGPNQPQHF
CDR3 DNA: TGTGCTAGTGGACCAAATCAGCCCCAGCATTTT

V gene: TRBV5-5
clone size: .
D gene: .
J gene: TRBJ2-1
CDR3 length: 13
CDR3 protein: CASSLAGVNEQFF
CDR3 DNA: TGTGCCAGCAGCTTGGCGGGGGTCAATGAGCAGTTCTTC

V gene: TRBV18
clone size: .
D gene: .
J gene: TRBJ1-1
CDR3 length: 14
CDR3 protein: CASSPQGARTEAFF
CDR3 DNA: TGTGCCAGCTCACCACAAGGGGCGCGAACTGAAGCTTTCTTT

V gene: TRBV6-1
clone size: .
D gene: TRBD2
J gene: TRBJ2-7
CDR3 length: 15
CDR3 protein: CASSAIAGAVYEQYF
CDR3 DNA: TGTGCCAGCAGTGCTATAGCGGGAGCAGTCTACGAGCAGTACTTC

V gene: TRBV5-1
clone size: .
D gene: TRBD1
J gene: TRBJ2-3
CDR3 length: 16
CDR3 protein: CASSLGRDRVTDTQYF
CDR3 DNA: TGCGCCAGCAGCTTGGGGCGAGACAGGGTGACAGATACGCAGTATTTT

V gene: TRBV4-2
clone size: .
D gene: TRBD2
J gene: TRBJ2-3
CDR3 length: 17
CDR3 protein: CASSQGSSGGAPDTQYF
CDR3 DNA: TGTGCCAGCAGCCAAGGGTCTAGCGGGGGGGCCCCAGATACGCAGTATTTT

V gene: TRBV6-6
clone size: .
D gene: .
J gene: TRBJ2-7
CDR3 length: 14
CDR3 protein: CASSLRGSTYEQYF
CDR3 DNA: TGTGCCAGCAGCCTTCGTGGCAGCACCTACGAGCAGTACTTC

V gene: TRBV19
clone size: .
D gene: TRBD2
J gene: TRBJ2-2
CDR3 length: 13
CDR3 protein: CASSIGGAGELFF
CDR3 DNA: TGTGCCAGTAGTATTGGGGGGGCCGGGGAGCTGTTTTTT

V gene: TRBV7-8
clone size: .
D gene: TRBD1
J gene: TRBJ2-7
CDR3 length: 18
CDR3 protein: CASSLLSARGQGAREQYF
CDR3 DNA: TGTGCCAGCAGCTTATTATCCGCACGAGGACAGGGGGCTCGGGAGCAGTACTTC